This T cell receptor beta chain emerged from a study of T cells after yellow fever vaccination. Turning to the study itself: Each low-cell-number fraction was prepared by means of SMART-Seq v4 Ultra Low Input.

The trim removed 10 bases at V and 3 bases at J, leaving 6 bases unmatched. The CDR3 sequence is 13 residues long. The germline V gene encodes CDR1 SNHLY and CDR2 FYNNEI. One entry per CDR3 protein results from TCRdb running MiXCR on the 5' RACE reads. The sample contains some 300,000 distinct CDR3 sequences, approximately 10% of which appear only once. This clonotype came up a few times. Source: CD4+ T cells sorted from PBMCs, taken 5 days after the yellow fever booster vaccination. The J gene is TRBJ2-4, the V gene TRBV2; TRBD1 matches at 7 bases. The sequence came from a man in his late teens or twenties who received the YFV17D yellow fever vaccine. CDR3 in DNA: TGTGCCAACTCGGGACAGAGCAAAAACATTCAGTACTTC. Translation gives CANSGQSKNIQYF.